These 26 T cell receptor beta chains came from one sample sequenced in a study of early T cells in non-severe SARS-CoV-2 infection. MiXCR, run by TCRdb on the 5' RACE reads, gives a single entry per CDR3 protein. In the table there are around 60,000 distinct CDR3 sequences, about an eighth of which are singletons. What was sequenced was whole blood. Receptors originate from an adult who was a healthcare worker with PCR-confirmed SARS-CoV-2 infection or an uninfected control (not recorded which).

For this clonotype: A much larger clone differs from this one at a single base, so this may be a read error. The chain combines TRBV11-2 with TRBJ2-7, with 7 bases matching TRBD1. The V and J ends lost 5 bases and 2 bases, in that order; junction bases with no gene match: 3. The germline V gene encodes CDR1 SGHAT and CDR2 FQNNGV. The CDR3 totals 13 residues. This CDR3 is CASSADRPYEQYF. The CDR3 DNA is TGTGCCAGCAGCGCGGACAGGCCCTACGAGCAGTACTTC. Using reference TRBV11-2 and TRBJ2-7 for the parts outside the CDR3, the full variable domain is EAGVAQSPRYKIIEKRQSVAFWCNPISGHATLYWYQQILGQGPKLLIQFQNNGVVDDSQLPKDRFSAERLKGVDSTLKIQPAKLEDSAVYLCASSADRPYEQYFGPGTRLTVT.

This clonotype was observed a handful of times. The chain has TRBV6-2 or TRBV6-3 and TRBJ2-7; the match to TRBD2 covers 11 bases. This CDR3 contains 15 residues. Trimming removed 5 bases from V and 5 bases from J; junction bases left unmatched: 8. The germline V gene encodes CDR1 MNHEY and CDR2 SVGEGT. The CDR3 protein is CASSIQLAGDDEQYF. DNA for the CDR3: TGTGCCAGCAGTATACAACTAGCGGGGGACGACGAGCAGTACTTC.

This clonotype has a handful of counts. The chain couples TRBV2 to TRBJ2-7, with D unresolved. The germline CDR1 and CDR2 sequences are SNHLY and FYNNEI. V was trimmed by 8 bases and J by 8 bases, leaving 13 bases between them. The CDR3 runs to 11 residues. The CDR3, as DNA: TGTGCCAGCGGAAACCCTCGCCAGCAGTACTTC. Translation gives CASGNPRQQYF.

This clonotype appeared a few times. Here the CDR3 reads CASGQGGGGYTF. The CDR3 DNA is TGTGCCAGTGGTCAAGGCGGGGGCGGCTACACCTTC. The chain employs TRBV19 and TRBJ1-2, with D possibly matching TRBD1 (6 bases). The CDR3 runs to 12 residues. V lost 8 bases and J lost 8, with 15 bases in between. CDR1 and CDR2 (germline): LNHDA, SQIVND (reference sequence).

This chain links TRBV4-3 with TRBJ2-3; D is undetermined. Germline V gene sequence: CDR1 LGHNA, CDR2 YSLEER. The CDR3 spans 16 residues. Trimming shortened V by 0 bases and J by 2 bases, and 12 bases separated the two germline ends. CDR3 bases: TGCGCCAGCAGCCAAGATCCTGACCTCTCCACAGATACGCAGTATTTT. This translates into CASSQDPDLSTDTQYF.

This clonotype has a count of ten or more. V and J are TRBV29-1 and TRBJ1-1, with 8 bases lining up with TRBD1. The CDR3 has 13 residues. CDR1 is SQVTM, CDR2 ANQGSEA, per germline. J lost 5 bases, V lost 4 bases, and 6 bases had no gene match. CDR3 in DNA: TGCAGCGTTGTCCAGGGGGCGCGGACTGAAGCTTTCTTT. Translation gives CSVVQGARTEAFF.

This clonotype came up many times. V is TRBV7-9 and J is TRBJ2-5; weak D call: TRBD2 (6 bases). CDR3 size: 13 residues. Germline CDR1 is SEHNR and CDR2 is FQNEAQ (reference sequence). V was clipped by 5 bases and J by 6 bases, with 13 bases between them. CDR3: CASSRGSGQTQYF. The CDR3 DNA follows: TGTGCCAGCAGCCGGGGGTCCGGACAGACCCAGTACTTC.

The V call is TRBV7-2, the J call TRBJ2-7, with 8 bases aligning to TRBD1. Looked up from germline, CDR1 is SGHTA and CDR2 is FQGNSA. This CDR3 is 14 amino acids long. Unmatched junction bases numbered 12, after V lost 5 bases and J lost 9 bases. This CDR3 is CASSAGTGPLGQYF. The CDR3 bases are TGTGCCAGCAGCGCCGGGACAGGCCCTCTGGGGCAGTACTTC.

The chain links TRBV11-2 to TRBJ2-7; 10 bases align to TRBD1. The CDR3 spans 17 residues. Germline trimming cut 1 base from V and 2 bases from J; bases unmatched to any gene: 8. Germline lookup yields CDR1 SGHAT and CDR2 FQNNGV. DNA for the CDR3: TGTGCCAGCAGCTTAGCCCCAGGACAGGGGGATACCTACGAGCAGTACTTC. Translated, it gives CASSLAPGQGDTYEQYF.

This clonotype has more than one count but fewer than ten. The genes are TRBV4-2 and TRBJ2-4; D gene ambiguous. The germline V gene encodes CDR1 LGHNA and CDR2 YNFKEQ. V lost 3 bases, J lost 6 bases, and 9 bases lay in between. The CDR3 has 13 residues. CDR3 sequence (DNA): TGTGCCAGCAGCCACACCGCACGAAACATTCAGTACTTC. This translates into CASSHTARNIQYF.

This clonotype was seen a handful of times. In DNA form, the CDR3 reads TGTGCCAGCAGCCACATCTTCCCCACAGGGGAAGGCGGGGAGCTGTTTTTT. This codes for CASSHIFPTGEGGELFF. The rearrangement joins TRBV13 to TRBJ2-2; 7 bases line up with TRBD1. The CDR3 extends over 17 amino acids. In germline, CDR1 is PRHDT, CDR2 FYEKMQ (reference sequence). The V segment lost 5 bases and the J segment 7 bases; nucleotides outside the gene matches: 16. The full variable domain, its missing parts supplied by reference TRBV13 and TRBJ2-2, is AAGVIQSPRHLIKEKRETATLKCYPIPRHDTVYWYQQGPGQDPQFLISFYEKMQSDKGSIPDRFSAQQFSDYHSELNMSSLELGDSALYFCASSHIFPTGEGGELFFGEGSRLTVL.

The CDR3 region is CASSLGTVPSNYGYTF. The CDR3 DNA reads as TGTGCCAGCAGTCTCGGGACAGTACCATCTAACTATGGCTACACCTTC. The chain couples TRBV6-2 or TRBV6-3 to TRBJ1-2; 7 positions agree with TRBD1. The germline gives CDR1 MNHEY, CDR2 SVGEGT. V gave up 5 bases and J gave up 0 bases; unmatched junction bases: 9. The CDR3 length is 16 residues.

This clonotype has just a few counts. The chain links TRBV5-4 to TRBJ2-5, with a weak D call TRBD2 (7 bases). The CDR3 contains 13 residues. Looked up from germline, CDR1 is SGHNT and CDR2 is YYREEE (reference sequence). Trimming removed 0 bases at V and 5 bases at J, with 8 bases between. Here the CDR3 DNA reads TGTGCCAGCAGCTTGGGGGGGGGCGAGACCCAGTACTTC. Translating it yields CASSLGGGETQYF.

The chain combines TRBV6-7 with TRBJ2-5, with 7 positions matching TRBD2. TRBV6-7 is identified as an open reading frame with a role that is uncertain. This CDR3 is 13 amino acids long. V trimming: 4 bases; J trimming: 3 bases; junction bases outside the gene matches: 2. CDR3 sequence (DNA): TGTGCCAGCAGTTTAGGACTAGAAGAGACCCAGTACTTC. Translation gives CASSLGLEETQYF.

This clonotype was counted at least ten times. The rearrangement links TRBV7-3 to TRBJ2-1; the D call may be TRBD1 or TRBD2 (6 bases each). V was clipped by 1 base and J by 3 bases, with 10 bases between them. Germline CDR1 is SGHTA and CDR2 is FQGTGA. This CDR3 contains 15 residues. The CDR3 coding sequence is TGTGCCAGCAGCTTAAGGGGGGCAAACTACAATGAGCAGTTCTTC. Its protein is CASSLRGANYNEQFF.

The chain uses TRBV11-2 and TRBJ2-7, with D possibly matching TRBD2 (6 bases). This CDR3 is built from 13 residues. Per germline, CDR1 SGHAT and CDR2 FQNNGV. V gave up 0 bases and J gave up 9 bases, with 12 bases separating them. CDR3 nucleotides: TGTGCCAGCAGCTTAGAATCCGGGGAGGCGCAGTACTTC. This translates into CASSLESGEAQYF.

This clonotype was observed at least ten times. The V and J genes are TRBV11-3 and TRBJ2-1, with D tentatively TRBD2 (6 bases). The V gene lost 5 bases and the J gene lost 4 bases, with 15 bases spanning the gap. CDR1 SGHNT and CDR2 YENEEA come from the germline V gene. The CDR3 totals 15 residues. The DNA for the CDR3 is TGTGCCAGCAGCCTCCTCGGGGGAGGTTACAATGAGCAGTTCTTC. It translates to CASSLLGGGYNEQFF.

This chain connects TRBV20-1 to TRBJ2-7, with D hard to call. This CDR3 comprises 12 residues. V was cut by 3 bases and J by 4 bases, with 10 bases left in between. CDR1 and CDR2 (germline): DFQATT, SNEGSKA (reference sequence). The CDR3 spells CSASITEYEQYF. The CDR3 DNA reads TGCAGTGCTAGTATTACAGAGTACGAGCAGTACTTC.

This rearrangement joins TRBV4-2 to TRBJ2-7, with 10 bases identical to TRBD1. V was pared by 3 bases and J by 5 bases, with 4 bases of the junction left unmatched. This CDR3 is 14 amino acids long. Germline CDR1 and CDR2: LGHNA and YNFKEQ. The CDR3 loop reads CASSQGTGAHEQYF. For the CDR3, the DNA is TGTGCCAGCAGCCAGGGGACAGGGGCCCACGAGCAGTACTTC.

The genes are TRBV11-2 and TRBJ1-4, with a possible D match to TRBD1 (5 bases). CDR1 and CDR2 from the germline V gene are SGHAT and FQNNGV. The V and J ends lost 7 bases and 7 bases respectively, with 22 bases between them. CDR3 length: 16 residues. The CDR3, as DNA: TGTGCCAGCACCCCCTCACGGGGGTGGGAGGGTGAAAAACTGTTTTTT. Its protein product is CASTPSRGWEGEKLFF.

V is TRBV6-1 and J is TRBJ2-1; TRBD2 agrees at 7 bases. This CDR3 region has 15 residues. Losses at the gene ends were 2 bases for V and 9 bases for J; bases not matched to a gene: 10. The germline gives CDR1 MNHNS, CDR2 SASEGT. The CDR3 region has the DNA TGTGCCAGCAGTGAACAACTAGCGTACCAATTTGAGCAGTTCTTC. It translates to CASSEQLAYQFEQFF.

This clonotype was observed a handful of times. The V call is TRBV7-6, the J call TRBJ2-4; 11 nucleotides match TRBD1. CDR1 SGHVS and CDR2 FNYEAQ come from the germline V gene. J lost 2 bases, V lost 8 bases, and 5 bases had no gene match. CDR3 length equals 15 residues. The CDR3, as DNA: TGTGCCAGCGGCGGGACAGGGGGGTCCAAAAACATTCAGTACTTC. This sequence encodes CASGGTGGSKNIQYF.

The V call is TRBV11-2, the J call TRBJ2-1, with 8 bases identical to TRBD1. Germline V gene data show CDR1 as SGHAT and CDR2 as FQNNGV. The CDR3 length is 14 residues. V trimming: 5 bases; J trimming: 10 bases; junction bases outside the gene matches: 10. The CDR3 loop reads CASSPGNRGSEQFF. The CDR3 bases are TGTGCCAGCAGCCCCGGGAACAGGGGGTCCGAGCAGTTCTTC.

The chain combines TRBV7-6 with TRBJ2-1, with 11 bases matching TRBD1. The CDR3 is 16 residues long. The J segment lost 9 bases and the V segment lost 1 base, leaving 8 bases of the junction unmatched. Germline V gene data show CDR1 as SGHVS and CDR2 as FNYEAQ. CDR3 region: CASSLDWGQGGFEQFF. In nucleotides, the CDR3 is TGTGCCAGCAGCTTAGACTGGGGACAGGGGGGTTTTGAGCAGTTCTTC.

The chain is built from TRBV7-2 and TRBJ1-1; maybe TRBD1 (6 bases). Trimming removed 2 bases from V and 5 bases from J, with 9 bases in between. The germline V gene has CDR1 SGHTA and CDR2 FQGNSA. CDR3 length equals 13 residues. In nucleotides, the CDR3 is TGTGCCAGCAGCTTACAAGGGGGGACTGAAGCTTTCTTT. Translated, it gives CASSLQGGTEAFF.

This rearrangement joins TRBV4-3 to TRBJ2-7, with D perhaps TRBD1 or TRBD2 (6 bases each). Per the germline V gene, CDR1 is LGHNA and CDR2 is YSLEER. V was trimmed by 1 base and J by 3 bases, leaving 13 bases between them. This CDR3 contains 15 residues. As DNA, the CDR3 is TGCGCCAGCAGCCAAGTCCGAGGGGGGCTCTACGAGCAGTACTTC. Translated, it gives CASSQVRGGLYEQYF.